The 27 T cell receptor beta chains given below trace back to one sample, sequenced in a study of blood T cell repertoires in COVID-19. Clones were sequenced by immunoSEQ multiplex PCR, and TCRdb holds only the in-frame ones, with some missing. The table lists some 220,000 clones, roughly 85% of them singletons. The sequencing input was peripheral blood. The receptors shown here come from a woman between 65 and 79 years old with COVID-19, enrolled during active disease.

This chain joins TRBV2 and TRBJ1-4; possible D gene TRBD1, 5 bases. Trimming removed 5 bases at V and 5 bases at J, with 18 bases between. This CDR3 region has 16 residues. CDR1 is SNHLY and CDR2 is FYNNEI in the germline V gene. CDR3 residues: CASSRPGGLSNEKLFF. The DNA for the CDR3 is TGTGCCAGCAGTAGACCGGGGGGACTGTCGAATGAAAAACTGTTTTTT.

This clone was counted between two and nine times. The CDR3 reads CASSLVRGSRAFF. CDR3 coding DNA: TGTGCCAGCAGCTTAGTTCGGGGTTCAAGGGCTTTCTTT. The chain couples TRBV11-3 to TRBJ1-1; D uncertain. Germline V lookup: CDR1 SGHNT, CDR2 YENEEA. This CDR3 is built from 13 residues. The V gene lost 1 base and the J gene lost 11 bases, with 14 bases spanning the gap.

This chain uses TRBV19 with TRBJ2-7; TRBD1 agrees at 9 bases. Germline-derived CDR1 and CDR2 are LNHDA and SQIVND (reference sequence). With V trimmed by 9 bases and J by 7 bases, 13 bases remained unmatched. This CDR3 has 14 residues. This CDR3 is CASGTGQGLGEQYF. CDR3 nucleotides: TGTGCCAGCGGAACGGGACAGGGTTTAGGTGAGCAGTACTTC.

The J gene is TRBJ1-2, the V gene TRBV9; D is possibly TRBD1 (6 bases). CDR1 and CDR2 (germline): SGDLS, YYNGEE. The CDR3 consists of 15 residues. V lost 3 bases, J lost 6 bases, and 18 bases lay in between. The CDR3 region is CASSGVDRLADGYTF. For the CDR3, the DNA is TGTGCCAGCAGCGGAGTTGACAGGTTGGCCGATGGCTACACCTTC.

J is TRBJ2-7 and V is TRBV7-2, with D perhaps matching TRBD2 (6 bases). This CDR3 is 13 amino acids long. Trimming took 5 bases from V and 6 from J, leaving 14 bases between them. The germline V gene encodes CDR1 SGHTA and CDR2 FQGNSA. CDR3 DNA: TGTGCCAGCAGCGACCCCCGGGGGAGCGAGCAGTACTTC. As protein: CASSDPRGSEQYF. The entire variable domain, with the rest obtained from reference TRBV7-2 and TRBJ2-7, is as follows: GAGVSQSPSNKVTEKGKDVELRCDPISGHTALYWYRQSLGQGLEFLIYFQGNSAPDKSGLPSDRFSAERTGGSVSTLTIQRTQQEDSAVYLCASSDPRGSEQYFGPGTRLTVT.

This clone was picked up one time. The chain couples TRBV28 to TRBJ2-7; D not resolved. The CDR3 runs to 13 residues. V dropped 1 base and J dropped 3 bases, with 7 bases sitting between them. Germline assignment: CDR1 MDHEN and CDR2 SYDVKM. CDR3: CASSLFYFYEQYF. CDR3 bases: TGTGCCAGCAGTTTATTTTATTTCTACGAGCAGTACTTC.

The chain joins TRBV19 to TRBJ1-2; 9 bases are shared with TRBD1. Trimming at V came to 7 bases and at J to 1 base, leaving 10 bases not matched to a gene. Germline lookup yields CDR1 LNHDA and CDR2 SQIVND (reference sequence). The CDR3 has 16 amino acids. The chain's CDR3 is CASMHRGPNYNYGYTF. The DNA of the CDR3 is TGTGCCAGTATGCACAGGGGGCCGAACTATAACTATGGCTACACCTTC. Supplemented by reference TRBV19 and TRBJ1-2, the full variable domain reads DGGITQSPKYLFRKEGQNVTLSCEQNLNHDAMYWYRQDPGQGLRLIYYSQIVNDFQKGDIAEGYSVSREKKESFPLTVTSAQKNPTAFYLCASMHRGPNYNYGYTFGSGTRLTVV.

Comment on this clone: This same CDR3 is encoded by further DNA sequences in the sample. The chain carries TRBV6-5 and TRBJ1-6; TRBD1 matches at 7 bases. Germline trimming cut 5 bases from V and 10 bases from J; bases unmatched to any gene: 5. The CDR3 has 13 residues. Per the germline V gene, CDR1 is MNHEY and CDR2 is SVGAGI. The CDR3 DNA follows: TGTGCCAGCAGTCGGTCAGGGGGATCACCCCTCCACTTT. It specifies CASSRSGGSPLHF.

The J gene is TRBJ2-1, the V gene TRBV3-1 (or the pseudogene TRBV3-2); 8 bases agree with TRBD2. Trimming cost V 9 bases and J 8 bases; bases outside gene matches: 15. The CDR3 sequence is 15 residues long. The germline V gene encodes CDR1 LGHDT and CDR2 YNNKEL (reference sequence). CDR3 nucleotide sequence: TGTGCCAGTGAGCCGACTAGCGCCGCATATCATGAGCAGTTCTTC. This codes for CASEPTSAAYHEQFF.

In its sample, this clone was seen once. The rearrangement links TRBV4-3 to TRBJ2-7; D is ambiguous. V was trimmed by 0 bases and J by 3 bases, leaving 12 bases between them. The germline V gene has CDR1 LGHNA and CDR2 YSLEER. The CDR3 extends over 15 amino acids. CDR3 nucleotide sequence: TGCGCCAGCAGCCAAGAAGCCCAAACTTACTACGAGCAGTACTTC. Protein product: CASSQEAQTYYEQYF.

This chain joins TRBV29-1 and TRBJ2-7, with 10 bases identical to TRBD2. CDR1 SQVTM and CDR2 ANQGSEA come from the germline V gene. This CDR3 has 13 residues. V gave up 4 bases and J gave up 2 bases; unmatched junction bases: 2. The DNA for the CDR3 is TGCAGCGTTGGGCTAGCGGGAGCCTACGAGCAGTACTTC. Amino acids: CSVGLAGAYEQYF.

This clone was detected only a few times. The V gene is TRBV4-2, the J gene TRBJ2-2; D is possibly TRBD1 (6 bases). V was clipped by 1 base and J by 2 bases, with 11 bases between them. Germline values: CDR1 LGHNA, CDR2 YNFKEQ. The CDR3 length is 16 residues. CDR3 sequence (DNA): TGTGCCAGCAGCCAAGCACAGGGATACAACACCGGGGAGCTGTTTTTT. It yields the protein CASSQAQGYNTGELFF.

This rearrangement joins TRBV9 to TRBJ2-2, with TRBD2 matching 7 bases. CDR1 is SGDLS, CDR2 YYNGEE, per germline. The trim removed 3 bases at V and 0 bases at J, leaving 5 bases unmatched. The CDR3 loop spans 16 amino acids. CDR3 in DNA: TGTGCCAGCAGCGCGGGGGGAGGGACGAACACCGGGGAGCTGTTTTTT. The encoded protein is CASSAGGGTNTGELFF.

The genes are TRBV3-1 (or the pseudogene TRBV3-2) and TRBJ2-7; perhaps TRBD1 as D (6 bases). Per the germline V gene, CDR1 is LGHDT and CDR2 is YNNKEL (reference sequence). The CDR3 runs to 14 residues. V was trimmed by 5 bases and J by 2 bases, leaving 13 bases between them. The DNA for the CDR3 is TGTGCCAGCAGCTTAGGACAGATGACCTACGAGCAGTACTTC. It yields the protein CASSLGQMTYEQYF.

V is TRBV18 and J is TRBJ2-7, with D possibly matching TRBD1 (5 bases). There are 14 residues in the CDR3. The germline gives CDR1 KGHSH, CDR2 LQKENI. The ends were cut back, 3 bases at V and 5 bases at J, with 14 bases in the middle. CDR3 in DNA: TGTGCCAGCTCACCTCAGGGTTATGGCGACGAGCAGTACTTC. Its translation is CASSPQGYGDEQYF.

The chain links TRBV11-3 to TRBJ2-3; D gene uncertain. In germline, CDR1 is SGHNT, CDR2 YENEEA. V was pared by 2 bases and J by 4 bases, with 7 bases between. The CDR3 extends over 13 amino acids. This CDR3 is CASSLLRSDTQYF. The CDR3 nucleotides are TGTGCCAGCAGCTTATTGAGGTCAGATACGCAGTATTTT. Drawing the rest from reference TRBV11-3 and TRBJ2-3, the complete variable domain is EAGVVQSPRYKIIEKKQPVAFWCNPISGHNTLYWYLQNLGQGPELLIRYENEEAVDDSQLPKDRFSAERLKGVDSTLKIQPAELGDSAVYLCASSLLRSDTQYFGPGTRLTVL.

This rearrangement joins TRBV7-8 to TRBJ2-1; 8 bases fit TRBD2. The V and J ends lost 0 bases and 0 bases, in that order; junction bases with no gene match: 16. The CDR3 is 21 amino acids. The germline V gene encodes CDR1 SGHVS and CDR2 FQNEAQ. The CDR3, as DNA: TGTGCCAGCAGCTTAGCCTTAAAGGGACTAGGACCAACAGACTCCTACAATGAGCAGTTCTTC. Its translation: CASSLALKGLGPTDSYNEQFF.

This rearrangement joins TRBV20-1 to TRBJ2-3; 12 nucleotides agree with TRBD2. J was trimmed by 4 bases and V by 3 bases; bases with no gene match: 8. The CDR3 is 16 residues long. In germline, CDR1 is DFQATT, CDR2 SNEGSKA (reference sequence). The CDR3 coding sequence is TGCAGTGCTAGTCCCAGACTAGCGGGAGCGGCAGATACGCAGTATTTT. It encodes CSASPRLAGAADTQYF.

As DNA, the CDR3 is TGTGCCAGCAGTGGCCTAGCGGGATACACAGATACGCAGTATTTT. This encodes CASSGLAGYTDTQYF. The V and J genes are TRBV25-1 and TRBJ2-3; 9 positions match TRBD2. The germline V gene has CDR1 MGHDK and CDR2 SYGVNS. J gave up 2 bases and V 4 bases, and 4 bases lay outside the gene matches. The CDR3 loop spans 15 amino acids.

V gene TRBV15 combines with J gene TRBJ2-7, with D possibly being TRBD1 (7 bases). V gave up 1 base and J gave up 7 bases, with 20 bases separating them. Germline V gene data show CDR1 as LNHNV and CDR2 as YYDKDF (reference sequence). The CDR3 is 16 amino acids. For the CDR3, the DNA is TGTGCCACCAGCAGAGCCTCAGGGGGGACGGCAAGGGAGCAGTACTTC. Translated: CATSRASGGTAREQYF.

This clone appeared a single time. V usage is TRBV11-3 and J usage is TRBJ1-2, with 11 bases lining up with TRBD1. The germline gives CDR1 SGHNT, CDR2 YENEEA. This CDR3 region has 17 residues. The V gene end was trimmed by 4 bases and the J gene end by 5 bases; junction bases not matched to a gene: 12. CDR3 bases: TGTGCCAGCAGCTACCTCCCCCCGGGACAGGGGGATTATGGCTACACCTTC. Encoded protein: CASSYLPPGQGDYGYTF.

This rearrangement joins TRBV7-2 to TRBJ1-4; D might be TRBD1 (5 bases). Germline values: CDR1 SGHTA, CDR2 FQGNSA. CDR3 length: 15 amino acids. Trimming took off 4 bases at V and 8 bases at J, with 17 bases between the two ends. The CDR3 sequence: CASSSPGLSSEKLFF. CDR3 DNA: TGTGCCAGCAGCTCCCCAGGGCTAAGCTCCGAAAAACTGTTTTTT.

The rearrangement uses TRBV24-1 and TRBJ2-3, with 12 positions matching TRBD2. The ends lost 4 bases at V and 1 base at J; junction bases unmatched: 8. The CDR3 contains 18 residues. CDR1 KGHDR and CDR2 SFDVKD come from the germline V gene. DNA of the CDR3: TGTGCCACCAGTGACCAAAAGACTAGCGGGGGTGGCACAGATACGCAGTATTTT. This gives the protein CATSDQKTSGGGTDTQYF.

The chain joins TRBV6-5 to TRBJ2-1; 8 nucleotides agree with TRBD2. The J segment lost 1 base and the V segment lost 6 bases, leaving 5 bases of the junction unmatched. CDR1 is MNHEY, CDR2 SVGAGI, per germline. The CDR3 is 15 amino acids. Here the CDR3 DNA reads TGTGCCAGCAGACCCGGGACTAGTTCCTACAATGAGCAGTTCTTC. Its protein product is CASRPGTSSYNEQFF.

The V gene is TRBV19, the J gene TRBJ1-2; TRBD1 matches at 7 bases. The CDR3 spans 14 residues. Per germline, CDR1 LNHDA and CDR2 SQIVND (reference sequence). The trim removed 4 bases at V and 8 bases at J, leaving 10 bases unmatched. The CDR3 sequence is CASSRGPTGYGYTF. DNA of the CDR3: TGTGCCAGTAGTAGGGGGCCGACAGGGTACGGCTACACCTTC.

The CDR3 bases are TGTGCCAGCAGCCACCTGCCAACTCGGAATGAGCAGTTCTTC. This sequence encodes CASSHLPTRNEQFF. The chain carries TRBV6-2 or TRBV6-3 and TRBJ2-1; D not certain. The germline CDR1 and CDR2 sequences are MNHEY and SVGEGT. V lost 6 bases, J lost 7 bases, and 16 bases lay in between. The CDR3 is 14 residues long.

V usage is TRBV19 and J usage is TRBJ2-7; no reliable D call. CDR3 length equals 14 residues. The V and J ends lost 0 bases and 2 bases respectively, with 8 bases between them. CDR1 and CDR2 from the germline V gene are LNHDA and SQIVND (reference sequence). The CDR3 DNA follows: TGTGCCAGTAGTATAGACAGCGAAACCTACGAGCAGTACTTC. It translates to CASSIDSETYEQYF.